The present TCR beta chain was sequenced within a study of blood T cells in healthy people across ages. Study results and caveats: Per-million-T-cell TCR beta diversity fell roughly linearly with age.

Sample-barcoded 5' priming and a J-beta primer mix drove a second PCR of about 7 to 12 cycles. TCRdb processed the 5' RACE reads anew with MiXCR; each CDR3 protein has one entry. Among about 580,000 distinct CDR3 sequences listed, around 50% were seen once. The CDR3 is made up of 16 amino acids. Germline CDR1 is MDHEN and CDR2 is SYDVKM. Trimming cost V 3 bases and J 3 bases, with 17 bases left between them. Sample donors were healthy Caucasian individuals that came from Russia, aged about 6 to 100. Staff drew ten milliliters of peripheral blood from each donor. About this clonotype itself: Its antigen is still unknown.

This receptor was obtained from a man older than 75 in good health. The specimen sequenced was blood. This chain joins TRBV28 and TRBJ2-5, with D tentatively TRBD2 (6 bases). The CDR3 spells CASSFRASEIKETQYF. The CDR3 DNA reads as TGTGCCAGCAGTTTTAGGGCTAGCGAAATCAAAGAGACCCAGTACTTC.